These 8 T cell receptor beta chains were sequenced from one sample in a study of T cell repertoires in cytomegalovirus infection. These receptors are not linked to any known antigen. Each CDR3 protein gets one entry after TCRdb re-called the reads with MiXCR. The sample holds about 180,000 distinct CDR3 sequences, roughly 20% seen once. Sample: CD8+ T cells from cultured PBMCs, taken from culture after CMV antigen stimulation. These receptors all stem from a human donor in good health (CMV status not recorded). Some clones in this sample may be carry-over from other donors' samples.

At least ten counts were recorded for this clonotype. The rearrangement links TRBV9 to TRBJ2-1; TRBD2 might be the D (7 bases). V was cut by 4 bases and J by 8 bases, with 19 bases left in between. Germline CDR1 SGDLS, CDR2 YYNGEE. The CDR3 contains 15 residues. CDR3: CASSPYGGGDYEQFF. CDR3 sequence (DNA): TGTGCCAGCAGCCCCTATGGGGGGGGCGACTATGAGCAGTTCTTC.

This clonotype has a handful of counts. The chain employs TRBV18 and TRBJ2-7, with D possibly being TRBD2 (6 bases). Trimming pared 9 bases from V and 7 bases from J, leaving 19 bases between. CDR1 and CDR2 (germline): KGHSH, LQKENI. The CDR3 extends over 13 amino acids. The CDR3 protein is CASSNRRAVEQYF. The CDR3 DNA reads as TGTGCCAGTTCTAACAGGAGGGCTGTTGAGCAGTACTTC.

This chain links TRBV15 with TRBJ1-1; 12 bases line up with TRBD1. V shed 3 bases, J shed 4 bases, and the junction held 9 bases outside the gene matches. The CDR3 length is 17 residues. Germline CDR1 and CDR2: LNHNV and YYDKDF (reference sequence). CDR3 nucleotides: TGTGCCACCAGCAGGGGACAGGGGGCGTGGAGTACCACTGAAGCTTTCTTT. It codes for CATSRGQGAWSTTEAFF.

In its sample, this clonotype was seen many times. This chain joins TRBV7-8 and TRBJ1-4, with D possibly matching TRBD1 (6 bases). Trimming left V 5 bases short and J 8 bases short, with 15 bases between. CDR3 length equals 14 residues. CDR1 and CDR2 (germline): SGHVS, FQNEAQ. This CDR3 reads CASSNRVSSEKLFF. CDR3 sequence (DNA): TGTGCCAGCAGCAACAGGGTGTCTTCCGAAAAACTGTTTTTT.

This clonotype was seen more than once but under ten times. The V and J genes are TRBV7-7 and TRBJ1-3, with a tentative D call TRBD1 (5 bases). Germline CDR1 is SSHAT and CDR2 is FNYEAQ (reference sequence). The CDR3 covers 13 residues. V gave up 5 bases and J gave up 10 bases, with 15 bases separating them. CDR3 region: CASSLEDGGTIYF. The DNA for the CDR3 is TGTGCCAGCAGCCTTGAAGATGGGGGAACCATATATTTT.

The V gene is TRBV6-6, the J gene TRBJ1-5; D might be TRBD1 (6 bases). Germline V CDR1 and CDR2: MNHNY, SVGAGI (reference sequence). The V end lost 9 bases, the J end lost 4 bases, and 13 bases lay between the germline ends. The CDR3 covers 13 residues. As DNA, the CDR3 is TGTGCCAGTACCCGAGGGGGGAATCAGCCCCAGCATTTT. It is translated as CASTRGGNQPQHF.

This rearrangement joins TRBV12-3 or TRBV12-4 to TRBJ2-7, with D perhaps matching TRBD1 (6 bases). The V gene lost 6 bases and the J gene lost 2 bases, with 17 bases spanning the gap. CDR3 length: 15 amino acids. The CDR3 coding sequence is TGTGCCAGCAGAAACAGGGAGTCCCCAACCTACGAGCAGTACTTC. This codes for CASRNRESPTYEQYF.

This chain links TRBV7-9 with TRBJ2-3; 7 bases line up with TRBD1. Losses at the gene ends were 4 bases for V and 1 base for J; bases not matched to a gene: 8. From germline, CDR1 is SEHNR and CDR2 FQNEAQ (reference sequence). The CDR3 sequence is 16 residues long. The DNA for the CDR3 is TGTGCCAGCAGCTCACCCGACAGGGAAGGCACAGATACGCAGTATTTT. This translates into CASSSPDREGTDTQYF.